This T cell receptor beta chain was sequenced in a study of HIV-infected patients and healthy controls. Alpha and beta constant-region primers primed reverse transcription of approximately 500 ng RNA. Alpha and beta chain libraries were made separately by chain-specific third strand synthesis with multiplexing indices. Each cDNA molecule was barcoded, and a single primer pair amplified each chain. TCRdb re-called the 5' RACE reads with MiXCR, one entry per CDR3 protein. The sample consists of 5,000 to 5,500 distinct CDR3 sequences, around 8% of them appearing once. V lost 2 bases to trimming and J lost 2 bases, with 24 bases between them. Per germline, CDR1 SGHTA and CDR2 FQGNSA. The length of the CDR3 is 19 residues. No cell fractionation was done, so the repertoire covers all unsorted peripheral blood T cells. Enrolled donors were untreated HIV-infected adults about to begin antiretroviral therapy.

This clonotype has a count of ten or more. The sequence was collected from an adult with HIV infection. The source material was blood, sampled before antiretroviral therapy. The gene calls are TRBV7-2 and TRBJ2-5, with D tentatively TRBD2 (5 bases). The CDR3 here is CASSLTPLRTYPKQETQYF. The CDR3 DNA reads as TGTGCCAGCAGCTTAACCCCGCTAAGGACTTACCCTAAACAAGAGACCCAGTACTTC.